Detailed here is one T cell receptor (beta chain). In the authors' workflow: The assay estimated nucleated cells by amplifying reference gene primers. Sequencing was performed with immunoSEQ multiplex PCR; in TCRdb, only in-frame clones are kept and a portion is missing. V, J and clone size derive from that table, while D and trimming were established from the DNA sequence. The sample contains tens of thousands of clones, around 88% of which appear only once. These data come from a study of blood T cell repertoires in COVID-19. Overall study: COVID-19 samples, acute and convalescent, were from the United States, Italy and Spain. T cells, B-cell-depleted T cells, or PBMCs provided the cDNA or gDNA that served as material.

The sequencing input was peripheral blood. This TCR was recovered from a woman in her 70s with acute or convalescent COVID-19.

The CDR3 DNA follows: TGTGCCAGCAGTTACACTAGCGGGGGGGCAGAGACCCAGTACTTC. It yields the protein CASSYTSGGAETQYF. V is TRBV6-2 or TRBV6-3 and J is TRBJ2-5, with 13 positions matching TRBD2. The CDR3 loop spans 15 amino acids. Germline CDR1 MNHEY, CDR2 SVGEGT. V was clipped by 2 bases and J by 4 bases; unmatched bases: 1.